These T cell receptor beta chains were read from a single sample in a study of blood T cell repertoires in COVID-19. The table came from immunoSEQ multiplex PCR; TCRdb's copy has only in-frame clones and leaves some out. The top ten hold roughly 2.3% of the sample, which has approximately 290,000 clones, about 85% seen once. The sequencing input was peripheral blood. These TCRs come from a man between 18 and 35 years old with active or convalescent COVID-19. The CDR3 runs from the conserved cysteine through the conserved F or W. A D gene is named only where the DNA matches it firmly. Expanded clones are given a class, and other clones once, few, many or no size at all.

D,size,J,V,DNA,CDR3
TRBD1,.,TRBJ1-6,TRBV5-6,TGTGCCAGCAGCTTAACAGGGGACCTCCACTTT,CASSLTGDLHF
.,.,TRBJ2-1,TRBV6-5,TGTGCCAGCCGTAGGATAAGGGGGTTAGACAATGAGCAGTTCTTC,CASRRIRGLDNEQFF
.,.,TRBJ2-4,TRBV5-1,TGCGCCAGCAGCGCGACGGGGTTAGCCAAAAACATTCAGTACTTC,CASSATGLAKNIQYF
.,.,TRBJ1-6,TRBV18,TGTGCCAGCTCAATGGGGGCAGTTAATTCACCCCTCCACTTT,CASSMGAVNSPLHF
TRBD2,.,TRBJ2-2,TRBV5-1,TGCGCCAGCAGGACTAGCGGGGGACCGACCGGGGAGCTGTTTTTT,CASRTSGGPTGELFF
.,.,TRBJ1-5,TRBV14,TGTGCCAGCAGCCAAGATAAATATCAGCCCCAGCATTTT,CASSQDKYQPQHF
.,.,TRBJ2-5,TRBV4-3,TGCGCCAGCAGCCAAGATCTTGGTGGGCTCCAAGAGACCCAGTACTTC,CASSQDLGGLQETQYF
TRBD1,.,TRBJ1-4,TRBV29-1,TGCAGCGTTAGGACAGGGGTTGAAAAACTGTTTTTT,CSVRTGVEKLFF
TRBD1,.,TRBJ1-1,TRBV10-2,TGCGCCAGCAGGATTCGACAGGGGAACACTGAAGCTTTCTTT,CASRIRQGNTEAFF
.,.,TRBJ1-1,TRBV2,TGTGCCAGCAGCCAAAGTCGATCAGGGGCCACTGAAGCTTTCTTT,CASSQSRSGATEAFF
TRBD1,.,TRBJ2-1,TRBV7-9,TGTGCCAGCAGCTCCGGGACAGGCGCCTACAATGAGCAGTTCTTC,CASSSGTGAYNEQFF
.,.,TRBJ2-7,TRBV7-8,TGTGCCAGCAGCTCCATCTCTCTAGAAGGCGAGCAGTACTTC,CASSSISLEGEQYF
TRBD1,.,TRBJ2-5,TRBV12-5,TGTGCTAGTGGTTCGATTGACAGGGGGCGCGAGACCCAGTACTTC,CASGSIDRGRETQYF
TRBD1,.,TRBJ1-5,TRBV6-6,TGTGCCAGCAGCCCAGGGGGCGGTCAGCCCCAGCATTTT,CASSPGGGQPQHF
TRBD1,.,TRBJ1-2,TRBV7-2,TGTGCCAGCAGCTCCCGGGACAGGGATTTTGGCTACACCTTC,CASSSRDRDFGYTF
TRBD2,.,TRBJ2-3,TRBV18,TGTGCCAGCTCACCCTATACCCTAGCGGGGAGCACAGATACGCAGTATTTT,CASSPYTLAGSTDTQYF
TRBD1,.,TRBJ1-2,TRBV6-1,TGTGCCAGCAGTGAAAACACAGGGGGCTTTTCCTATGGCTACACCTTC,CASSENTGGFSYGYTF
TRBD1,.,TRBJ2-3,TRBV18,TGTGCCAGCTCACCACAGGGACAGCTCACAGATACGCAGTATTTT,CASSPQGQLTDTQYF
.,.,TRBJ2-3,TRBV28,TGTGCCAGCACCTCAGCAGGGCCAGATACGCAGTATTTT,CASTSAGPDTQYF
.,.,TRBJ1-4,TRBV28,TGTGCCAGCAGTCCCCAGGGCGCAACTAATGAAAAACTGTTTTTT,CASSPQGATNEKLFF
.,.,TRBJ2-7,TRBV21-1,TGTGCCATCTCCAACTCGCGGGAGTGCTACGAGCAGTACTTC,CAISNSRECYEQYF
TRBD1,.,TRBJ1-4,TRBV29-1,TGCAGCGTTGTGGGACAGCTTAATGAAAAACTGTTTTTT,CSVVGQLNEKLFF
TRBD1,.,TRBJ2-1,TRBV15,TGTGCCACCAGCAGGCGAACCGGGACAGGGGTTGGCGATGAGCAGTTCTTC,CATSRRTGTGVGDEQFF
.,.,TRBJ2-3,TRBV19,TGTGCCAGTAGCTGGGCTAGCGGCACAGATACGCAGTATTTT,CASSWASGTDTQYF
TRBD1,.,TRBJ2-7,TRBV9,TGTGCCAGCAGCGAACGACAGGGGACCTACGAGCAGTACTTC,CASSERQGTYEQYF
TRBD1,.,TRBJ1-1,TRBV7-9,TGTGCCAGCAGCCCAAGGACAGGGCGGGCTGAAGCTTTCTTT,CASSPRTGRAEAFF
TRBD1,.,TRBJ1-4,TRBV6-5,TGTGCCAGTCTACTAACAGGGGGCTATGGAAAACTGTTTTTT,CASLLTGGYGKLFF
TRBD1,.,TRBJ1-2,TRBV5-1,TGCGCCAGCAGTTCCCGGACAGGGCAGGGCTATGGCTACACCTTC,CASSSRTGQGYGYTF
TRBD2,.,TRBJ2-3,TRBV9,TGTGCCAGCAGCGTTGGGGCGGGGGGCATCACAGATACGCAGTATTTT,CASSVGAGGITDTQYF
TRBD1,.,TRBJ1-1,TRBV18,TGTGCCAGCTCACCAGGACAGGGCGGCACTGAAGCTTTCTTT,CASSPGQGGTEAFF
.,.,TRBJ2-7,TRBV18,TGTGCCAGCTCACCACCGCGGGGAAACTACGAGCAGTACTTC,CASSPPRGNYEQYF
.,.,TRBJ1-2,TRBV12-3/TRBV12-4,TGTGCCAGCAGTTTATTGGGGGGTGGCTACACCTTC,CASSLLGGGYTF
TRBD2,few,TRBJ2-7,TRBV7-9,TGTGCCACCACAACTAGCGGCGTATACGAGCAGTACTTC,CATTTSGVYEQYF
.,once,TRBJ2-3,TRBV5-1,TGCGCCAGCAGCTTGGTCCAGAACACAGATACGCAGTATTTT,CASSLVQNTDTQYF
.,few,TRBJ2-2,TRBV6-2/TRBV6-3,TGTGCCAGCAGTTACTCGACAGGACACACCGGGGAGCTGTTTTTT,CASSYSTGHTGELFF
TRBD1,.,TRBJ1-4,TRBV27,TGTGCCAGCAGTACCAGACAGGGGCCTAATGAAAAACTGTTTTTT,CASSTRQGPNEKLFF
TRBD1,.,TRBJ1-1,TRBV11-2,TGTGCCAGCAGACCAAAGGACAGGGTTGGAGCTTTCTTT,CASRPKDRVGAFF
TRBD1,.,TRBJ2-5,TRBV28,TGTGCCAGCAGTTTCTCTGACAGGGGGGGGACCCAGTACTTC,CASSFSDRGGTQYF
TRBD1,once,TRBJ2-3,TRBV6-5,TGTGCCAGCAGCCCGACAGGGGGCACAGATACGCAGTATTTT,CASSPTGGTDTQYF